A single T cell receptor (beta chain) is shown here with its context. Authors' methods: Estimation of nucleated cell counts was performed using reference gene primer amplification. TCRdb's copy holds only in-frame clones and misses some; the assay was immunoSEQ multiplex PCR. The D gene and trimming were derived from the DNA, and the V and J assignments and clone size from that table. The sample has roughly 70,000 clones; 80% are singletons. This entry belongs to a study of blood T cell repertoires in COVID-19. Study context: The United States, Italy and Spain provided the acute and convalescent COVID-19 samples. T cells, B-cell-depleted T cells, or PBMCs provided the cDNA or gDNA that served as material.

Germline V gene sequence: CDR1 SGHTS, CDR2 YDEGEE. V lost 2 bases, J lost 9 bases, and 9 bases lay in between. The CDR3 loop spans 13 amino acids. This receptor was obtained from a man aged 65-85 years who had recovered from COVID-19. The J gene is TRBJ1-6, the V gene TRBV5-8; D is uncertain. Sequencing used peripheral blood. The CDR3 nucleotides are TGTGCCAGCAGCTTTTGGACTATTTCACCCCTCCACTTT. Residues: CASSFWTISPLHF.